Sequencing of this T cell receptor (beta chain) was carried out in a study of tissue T cells after allogeneic stem cell transplantation. TCRbeta CDR3 was sequenced at survey depth with template counts. Clones were sequenced by immunoSEQ multiplex PCR, and TCRdb holds only the in-frame ones, with some missing. The sample comprises about 5,800 clones, approximately 60% of which are singletons, and around a fifth rests with the top ten. This CDR3 has 16 residues. Trimming pared 4 bases from V and 0 bases from J, leaving 13 bases between. In germline, CDR1 is SGDLS, CDR2 YYNGEE. The specimen comprised tissue from the jejunum, sampled at autopsy. This sequence joins TRBV9 and TRBJ2-2, with D maybe TRBD2 (6 bases). The source of this sequence is a male donor older than 55 with lung cancer. CDR3 residues: CASSLLGGSNTGELFF. The CDR3 DNA reads as TGTGCCAGCAGCCTCCTCGGGGGTTCGAACACCGGGGAGCTGTTTTTT.